The 8 T cell receptor beta chains presented below share a single source sample, sequenced in a study of OX40 agonist ivuxolimab in advanced cancers. The table came from immunoSEQ multiplex PCR; TCRdb's copy has only in-frame clones and leaves some out. The sample holds roughly 60,000 clones, 85% seen once. This specimen consisted of CD4+ or CD8+ T cells sorted from blood, obtained in a trial of the OX40 agonist ivuxolimab. The receptors come from an adult with an advanced solid tumor such as melanoma, head and neck, liver or kidney cancer.

V gene TRBV5-5 combines with J gene TRBJ2-2; the match to TRBD2 covers 7 bases. The CDR3 consists of 15 residues. With V trimmed by 0 bases and J by 7 bases, 6 bases remained unmatched. The germline V gene encodes CDR1 SGHKS and CDR2 YYEKEE (reference sequence). CDR3 protein: CASSLVSGTGGELFF. In nucleotides, the CDR3 is TGTGCCAGCAGCTTGGTCAGCGGGACCGGCGGGGAGCTGTTTTTT.

The V call is TRBV28, the J call TRBJ2-7; D may be TRBD1 (6 bases). CDR3 length equals 12 residues. Germline V gene lookup returns CDR1 MDHEN and CDR2 SYDVKM. V shed 5 bases and J shed 8 bases, with 13 bases lying between them. This CDR3 reads CASSGNRVKQYF. The CDR3 DNA follows: TGTGCCAGCAGTGGGAACAGGGTAAAGCAGTACTTC.

The sample holds one count of this clone. V gene TRBV11-2 combines with J gene TRBJ1-6; D gene ambiguous. Between the trimmed V and J ends, which lost 5 bases and 4 bases, there was a span of 15 bases. Looked up from germline, CDR1 is SGHAT and CDR2 is FQNNGV. There are 16 residues in the CDR3. CDR3 coding DNA: TGTGCCAGCAGCCCCGGAGTATCAGCTTATAATTCACCCCTCCACTTT. As protein: CASSPGVSAYNSPLHF.

This rearrangement joins TRBV19 to TRBJ2-5, with D possibly being TRBD2 (5 bases). Germline loops: CDR1 LNHDA, CDR2 SQIVND (reference sequence). The CDR3 has 14 residues. Deletions cut 7 bases from V and 2 bases from J, with 14 bases between. The CDR3 here is CASTPSSIQETQYF. The CDR3 DNA follows: TGTGCCAGTACCCCTAGCAGTATTCAAGAGACCCAGTACTTC. Variable domain in full (rest from reference TRBV19 and TRBJ2-5): DGGITQSPKYLFRKEGQNVTLSCEQNLNHDAMYWYRQDPGQGLRLIYYSQIVNDFQKGDIAEGYSVSREKKESFPLTVTSAQKNPTAFYLCASTPSSIQETQYFGPGTRLLVL.

J is TRBJ2-3 and V is TRBV10-3; 12 bases fit TRBD2. The CDR3 runs to 16 residues. V shed 4 bases, J shed 5 bases, and the junction held 7 bases outside the gene matches. Per the germline V gene, CDR1 is ENHRY and CDR2 is SYGVKD. CDR3 residues: CAISVRTSGKGDTQYF. In DNA, the CDR3 is TGTGCCATCAGTGTCCGGACTAGCGGGAAGGGAGATACGCAGTATTTT.

The CDR3 protein is CASSRGFAGNEQFF. DNA for the CDR3: TGTGCCAGTAGTAGGGGATTCGCGGGCAATGAGCAGTTCTTC. The J gene is TRBJ2-1, the V gene TRBV19; D is perhaps TRBD2 (5 bases). The CDR3 totals 14 residues. Per the germline V gene, CDR1 is LNHDA and CDR2 is SQIVND (reference sequence). V lost 4 bases and J 6 bases, leaving 13 bases between the germline ends. Full variable domain (rest looked up from reference TRBV19 and TRBJ2-1): DGGITQSPKYLFRKEGQNVTLSCEQNLNHDAMYWYRQDPGQGLRLIYYSQIVNDFQKGDIAEGYSVSREKKESFPLTVTSAQKNPTAFYLCASSRGFAGNEQFFGPGTRLTVL.

The chain recombines TRBV6-5 with TRBJ1-2; D is ambiguous. Looked up from germline, CDR1 is MNHEY and CDR2 is SVGAGI. Trimming left V 0 bases short and J 1 base short, with 3 bases between. The CDR3 has 13 amino acids. CDR3 bases: TGTGCCAGCAGTTACTCGGTTAACTATGGCTACACCTTC. Translating gives CASSYSVNYGYTF.

The chain joins TRBV28 to TRBJ1-4; D is possibly TRBD1 (6 bases). The V gene lost 6 bases and the J gene lost 2 bases, with 16 bases spanning the gap. In germline, CDR1 is MDHEN, CDR2 SYDVKM. The CDR3 has 16 amino acids. The CDR3 DNA sequence: TGTGCCAGCAGCCCCGGGGGGAGGGGGACTAATGAAAAACTGTTTTTT. Amino acids: CASSPGGRGTNEKLFF. Drawing the rest from reference TRBV28 and TRBJ1-4, the complete variable domain is DVKVTQSSRYLVKRTGEKVFLECVQDMDHENMFWYRQDPGLGLRLIYFSYDVKMKEKGDIPEGYSVSREKKERFSLILESASTNQTSMYLCASSPGGRGTNEKLFFGSGTQLSVL.